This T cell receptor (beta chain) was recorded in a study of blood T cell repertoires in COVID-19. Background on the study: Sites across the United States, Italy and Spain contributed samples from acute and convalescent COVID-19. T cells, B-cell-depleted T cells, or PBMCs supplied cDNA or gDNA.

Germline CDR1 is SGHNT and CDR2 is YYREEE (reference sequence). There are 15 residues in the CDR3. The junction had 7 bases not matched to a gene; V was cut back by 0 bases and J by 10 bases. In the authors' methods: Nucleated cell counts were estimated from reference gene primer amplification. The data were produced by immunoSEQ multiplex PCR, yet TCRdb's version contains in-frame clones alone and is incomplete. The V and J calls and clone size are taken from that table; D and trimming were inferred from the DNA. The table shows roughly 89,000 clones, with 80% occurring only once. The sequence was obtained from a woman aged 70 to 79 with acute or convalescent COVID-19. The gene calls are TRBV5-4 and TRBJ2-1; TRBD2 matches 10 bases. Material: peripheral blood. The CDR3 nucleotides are TGTGCCAGCAGCTTGGGACTAGCGGGCGTCGCCGAGCAGTTCTTC. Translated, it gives CASSLGLAGVAEQFF.